These T cell receptor beta chains were read from a single sample in a study of response to subunit inactivated influenza vaccine. TCRdb fed the RT-PCR reads into MiXCR, producing one record per CDR3 protein. The table shows 750,000 to 850,000 distinct CDR3 sequences, with about 18% occurring only once. The input for sequencing was PBMCs from blood, taken about 5 days after vaccination. These TCRs come from a man aged 45-65 years who received an inactivated influenza vaccine. The conserved cysteine and the conserved F or W are not part of the CDR3 here.

j_call v_call cdr3_aa
TRBJ2-3 TRBV12-3/TRBV12-4 ASSSPIAGGTDTQY
TRBJ2-5 TRBV7-2 ASSLGPGETQY
TRBJ2-5 TRBV10-3 AIRGVTGTGSLGTQY
TRBJ2-1 TRBV12-3/TRBV12-4 ASSSGLQGNEQF
TRBJ1-1 TRBV27 ASSFRVRGSEAF
TRBJ2-7 TRBV27 ASSPLIPDSYEQY
TRBJ2-3 TRBV27 ASSLRPPGLAGVASTDTQY
TRBJ2-1 TRBV5-1 ASSIGSGTSLHNEQF
TRBJ2-1 TRBV30 AWSTPSGGVGEQF
TRBJ1-1 TRBV12-3/TRBV12-4 ASTFVRNTEAF
TRBJ2-5 TRBV12-3/TRBV12-4 ASSLGPPETQY
TRBJ2-7 TRBV5-1 ASSPGQFGDEQY
TRBJ2-5 TRBV3-1 ASRQGRSGETQY
TRBJ2-3 TRBV7-3 ASSSGLHTDTQY
TRBJ2-2 TRBV3-1 ASSSIGTGELF
TRBJ2-1 TRBV18 ASSPLGGNEQF
TRBJ2-1 TRBV15 ATSRGFERNNEQF
TRBJ2-1 TRBV18 ASSPRIGEQF
TRBJ2-5 TRBV5-1 ASSFSSRETQY
TRBJ2-7 TRBV2 ASSERVYEQY
TRBJ2-7 TRBV7-2 ASSSADRGSYEQY
TRBJ2-6 TRBV4-2 ASSQPTGIPFSGANVLT
TRBJ2-1 TRBV5-6 ASSPDRGHNEQF
TRBJ2-4 TRBV20-1 SARESGRDKNIQY
TRBJ2-1 TRBV7-2 ASSLGLRANEQF
TRBJ2-1 TRBV9 ASSVAGVRGNEQF
TRBJ1-1 TRBV20-1 SARVTGEPNTEAF
TRBJ2-3 TRBV7-2 ASSLPLTIADTQY
TRBJ2-5 TRBV20-1 SASRTSGLETQY
TRBJ2-3 TRBV7-2 ASSSGRADTQY
TRBJ2-1 TRBV7-7 ASSLSTSGTEQF
TRBJ2-3 TRBV20-1 SARGLPDTQY
TRBJ1-1 TRBV12-3/TRBV12-4 ASRGQGAARTEAF
TRBJ1-4 TRBV7-2 ASGTARNEKLF
TRBJ2-7 TRBV12-3/TRBV12-4 ASSRLLYEQY
TRBJ2-5 TRBV20-1 SARSVRETQY
TRBJ2-1 TRBV5-4 ASSFSGSYQF
TRBJ2-5 TRBV7-6 ASSLSYGKETQY
TRBJ2-1 TRBV9 ASSPGPNYNEQF
TRBJ1-1 TRBV6-2/TRBV6-3 ASSYVSGTEAF
TRBJ1-1 TRBV18 ASSPINRGGTEAF
TRBJ2-7 TRBV20-1 SAGLLVTYEQY
TRBJ2-7 TRBV29-1 SVAVTGTYEQY
TRBJ2-6 TRBV20-1 SARGPQGAAGANVLT
TRBJ2-7 TRBV12-3/TRBV12-4 ASSLSREATARGEQY
TRBJ1-1 TRBV20-1 SASFSTANTEAF
TRBJ2-2 TRBV12-3/TRBV12-4 ATSGTGELF
TRBJ1-1 TRBV5-1 ASSSGQGSTEAF
TRBJ2-7 TRBV7-2 ASSFQGRREQY
TRBJ2-1 TRBV15 ATSRESGNYNEQF
TRBJ2-7 TRBV7-9 ASSPGVRGDQY
TRBJ2-7 TRBV29-1 SVVVDLQGPLPYEQY
TRBJ2-5 TRBV20-1 RPGAGQQETQY
TRBJ2-1 TRBV14 ASSQVRLADNEQF
TRBJ2-7 TRBV12-3/TRBV12-4 ASSPRHGTSAYEQY
TRBJ2-5 TRBV12-3/TRBV12-4 ASSQDSRGTQY